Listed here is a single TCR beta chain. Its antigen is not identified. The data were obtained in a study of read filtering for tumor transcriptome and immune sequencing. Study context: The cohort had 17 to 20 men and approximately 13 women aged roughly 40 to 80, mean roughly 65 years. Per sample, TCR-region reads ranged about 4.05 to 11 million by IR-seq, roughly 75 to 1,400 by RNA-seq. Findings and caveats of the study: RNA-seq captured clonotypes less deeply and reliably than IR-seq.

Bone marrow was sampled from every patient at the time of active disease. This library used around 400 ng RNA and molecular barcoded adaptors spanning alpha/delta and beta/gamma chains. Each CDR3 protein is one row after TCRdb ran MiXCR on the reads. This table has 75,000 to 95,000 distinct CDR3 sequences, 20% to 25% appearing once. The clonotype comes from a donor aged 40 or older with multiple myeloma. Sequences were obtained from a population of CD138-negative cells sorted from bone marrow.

CDR3 in DNA: TGTGCCAGCAGCTCTAATATGACACCCGAGCAGTACTTC. It codes for CASSSNMTPEQYF. V and J are TRBV5-5 and TRBJ2-7; no firm D call. The CDR3 loop spans 13 amino acids. Germline loops: CDR1 SGHKS, CDR2 YYEKEE (reference sequence). V dropped 3 bases and J dropped 6 bases, with 13 bases sitting between them.